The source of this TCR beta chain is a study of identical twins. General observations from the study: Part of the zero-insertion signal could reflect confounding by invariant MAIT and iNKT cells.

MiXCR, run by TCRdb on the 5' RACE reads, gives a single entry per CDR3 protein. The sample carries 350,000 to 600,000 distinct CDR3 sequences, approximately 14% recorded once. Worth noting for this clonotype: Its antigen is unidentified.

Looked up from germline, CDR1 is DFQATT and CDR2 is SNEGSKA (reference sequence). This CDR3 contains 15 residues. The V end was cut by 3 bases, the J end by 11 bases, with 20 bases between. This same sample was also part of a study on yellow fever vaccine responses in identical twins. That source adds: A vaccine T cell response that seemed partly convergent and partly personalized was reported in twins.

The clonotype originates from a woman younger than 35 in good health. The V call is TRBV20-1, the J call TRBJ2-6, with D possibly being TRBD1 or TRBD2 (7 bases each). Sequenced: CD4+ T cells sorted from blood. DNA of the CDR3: TGCAGTGCTAGGAGCGGGAACCGGGACAGCGACGTCCTGACTTTC. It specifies CSARSGNRDSDVLTF.